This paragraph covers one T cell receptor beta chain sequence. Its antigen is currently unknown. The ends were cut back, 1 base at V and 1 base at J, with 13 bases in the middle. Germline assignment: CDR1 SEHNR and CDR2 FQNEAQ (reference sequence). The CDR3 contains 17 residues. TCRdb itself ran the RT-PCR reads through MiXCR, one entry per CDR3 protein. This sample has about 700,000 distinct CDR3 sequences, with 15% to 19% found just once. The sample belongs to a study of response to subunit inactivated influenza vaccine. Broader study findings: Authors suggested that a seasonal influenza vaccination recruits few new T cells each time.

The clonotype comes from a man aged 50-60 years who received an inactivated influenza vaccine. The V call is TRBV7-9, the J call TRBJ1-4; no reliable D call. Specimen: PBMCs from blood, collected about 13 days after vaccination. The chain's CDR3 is CASSLEGRFLTNEKLFF. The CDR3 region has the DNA TGTGCCAGCAGCTTAGAGGGCCGTTTTTTAACTAATGAAAAACTGTTTTTT.